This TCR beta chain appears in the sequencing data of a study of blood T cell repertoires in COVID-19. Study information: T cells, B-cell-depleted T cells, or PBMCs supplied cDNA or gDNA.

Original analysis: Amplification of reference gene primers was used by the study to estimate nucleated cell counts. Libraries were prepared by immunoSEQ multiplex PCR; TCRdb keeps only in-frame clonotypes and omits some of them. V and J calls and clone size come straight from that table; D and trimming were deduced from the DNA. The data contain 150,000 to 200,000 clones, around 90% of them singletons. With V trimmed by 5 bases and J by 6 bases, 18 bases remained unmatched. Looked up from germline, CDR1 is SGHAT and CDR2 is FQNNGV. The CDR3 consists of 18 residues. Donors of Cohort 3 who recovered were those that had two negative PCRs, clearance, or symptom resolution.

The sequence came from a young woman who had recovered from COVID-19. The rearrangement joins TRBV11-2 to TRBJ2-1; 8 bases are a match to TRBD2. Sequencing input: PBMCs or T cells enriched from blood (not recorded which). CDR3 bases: TGTGCCAGCAGCCCGACCCGCTCACTAGCGGAGTCGGGCAATGAGCAGTTCTTC. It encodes CASSPTRSLAESGNEQFF. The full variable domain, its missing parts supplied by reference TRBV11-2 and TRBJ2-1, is EAGVAQSPRYKIIEKRQSVAFWCNPISGHATLYWYQQILGQGPKLLIQFQNNGVVDDSQLPKDRFSAERLKGVDSTLKIQPAKLEDSAVYLCASSPTRSLAESGNEQFFGPGTRLTVL.